This record concerns one T cell receptor (beta chain) sequence. Looked up from germline, CDR1 is ENHRY and CDR2 is SYGVKD. The CDR3 is 18 residues long. V dropped 4 bases and J dropped 4 bases, with 23 bases sitting between them. These data originate in a study of patients and donors after allogeneic stem cell transplantation. TCRdb called the RT-PCR reads again in MiXCR, with one record for every CDR3 protein. The data contain under 170,000 distinct CDR3 sequences, 30% to 45% of them singletons. The clonotype was recovered from a human donor who was either an allogeneic HSCT recipient or a stem cell or donor lymphocyte infusion donor (not recorded which). It is not recorded whose cells these are; they may come from a transplant donor. Sequences were obtained from blood, either unsorted or a sorted T cell fraction (not recorded which). The V call is TRBV10-3, the J call TRBJ2-1, with D possibly being TRBD2 (6 bases). The CDR3 sequence: CAISGRRESHPLYNEQFF. Here the CDR3 DNA reads TGTGCCATCAGTGGAAGGAGGGAATCCCACCCCCTTTACAATGAGCAGTTCTTC.